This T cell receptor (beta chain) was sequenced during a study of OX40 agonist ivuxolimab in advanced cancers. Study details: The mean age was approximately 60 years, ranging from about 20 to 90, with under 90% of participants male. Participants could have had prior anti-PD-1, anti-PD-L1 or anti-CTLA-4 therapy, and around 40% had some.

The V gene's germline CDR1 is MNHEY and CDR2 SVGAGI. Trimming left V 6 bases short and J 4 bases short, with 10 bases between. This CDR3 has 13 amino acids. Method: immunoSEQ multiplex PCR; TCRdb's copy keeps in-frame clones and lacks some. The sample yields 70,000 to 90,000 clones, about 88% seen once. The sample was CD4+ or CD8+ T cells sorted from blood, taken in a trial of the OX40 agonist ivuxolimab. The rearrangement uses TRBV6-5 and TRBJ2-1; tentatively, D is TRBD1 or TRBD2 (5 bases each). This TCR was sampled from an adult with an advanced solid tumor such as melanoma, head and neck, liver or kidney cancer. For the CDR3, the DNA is TGTGCCAGCAGCAGGGACGTTTACAATGAGCAGTTCTTC. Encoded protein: CASSRDVYNEQFF.